One and the same sample provided the 6 T cell receptor beta chains below, sequenced in a study of identical twins. TCRdb reanalysed the 5' RACE reads using MiXCR and keeps one entry per CDR3 protein. The table has about 200,000 distinct CDR3 sequences, more than 9% seen once. Sequences were obtained from memory T cells sorted from blood. The receptors originated from a man aged 50 to 60 in good health.

This clonotype was seen a handful of times. The chain has TRBV6-1 and TRBJ2-1; D is uncertain. The CDR3 length is 15 residues. V lost 3 bases and J 0 bases, leaving 9 bases between the germline ends. Looked up from germline, CDR1 is MNHNS and CDR2 is SASEGT. The CDR3 DNA is TGTGCCAGCAGTGAGGGGTATAACTCCTACAATGAGCAGTTCTTC. It codes for CASSEGYNSYNEQFF.

The table lists this clonotype with many counts. V gene TRBV20-1 combines with J gene TRBJ2-1, with 8 bases fitting TRBD2. The CDR3 contains 15 residues. V shed 1 base, J shed 2 bases, and the junction held 4 bases outside the gene matches. Per germline, CDR1 DFQATT and CDR2 SNEGSKA (reference sequence). The CDR3 is CSARGSGRAYNEQFF. In nucleotides, the CDR3 is TGCAGTGCTAGAGGGTCCGGGAGGGCCTACAATGAGCAGTTCTTC.

The gene calls are TRBV5-6 and TRBJ2-2; 13 positions match TRBD2. Germline CDR1 reads SGHDT; CDR2 reads YYEEEE. This CDR3 is 17 amino acids long. Unmatched junction bases numbered 3, after V lost 1 base and J lost 3 bases. The CDR3 nucleotides are TGTGCCAGCAGCTTGTGGACTAGCGGGGGCCACACCGGGGAGCTGTTTTTT. Protein product: CASSLWTSGGHTGELFF. The variable domain in full, completed from reference TRBV5-6 and TRBJ2-2, reads DAGVTQSPTHLIKTRGQQVTLRCSPKSGHDTVSWYQQALGQGPQFIFQYYEEEERQRGNFPDRFSGHQFPNYSSELNVNALLLGDSALYLCASSLWTSGGHTGELFFGEGSRLTVL.

This clonotype occurred a few times. The chain couples TRBV2 to TRBJ1-5; D is possibly TRBD1 (6 bases). Germline CDR1 SNHLY, CDR2 FYNNEI. Trimming shortened V by 0 bases and J by 3 bases, and 12 bases separated the two germline ends. This CDR3 spans 16 amino acids. CDR3 bases: TGTGCCAGCAGTGAAGCTTTCAGGGGCCCCAATCAGCCCCAGCATTTT. Amino acid sequence: CASSEAFRGPNQPQHF.

The CDR3 nucleotides are TGTGCCAGCAGCGGGACAGACTTCTACAATGAGCAGTTCTTC. The encoded protein is CASSGTDFYNEQFF. V and J are TRBV12-3 or TRBV12-4 and TRBJ2-1, with 7 bases fitting TRBD1. The CDR3 sequence is 14 residues long. Trimming at V came to 6 bases and at J to 3 bases, leaving 5 bases not matched to a gene.

Only a few counts were recorded for this clonotype. CDR3 nucleotide sequence: TGTGCCAGCAGTTTTGGTTTGGGACAGGGAGGGCGGAATGAGCAGTTCTTC. Encoded protein: CASSFGLGQGGRNEQFF. The chain carries TRBV12-3 or TRBV12-4 and TRBJ2-1; 9 nucleotides align to TRBD1. V trimming: 3 bases; J trimming: 7 bases; junction bases outside the gene matches: 13. This CDR3 comprises 17 residues.